This T cell receptor (beta chain) was sequenced in a study of T cell responses to AZD1222 COVID-19 vaccine. Sequencing was performed with immunoSEQ multiplex PCR; in TCRdb, only in-frame clones are kept and a portion is missing. The sample gives some 150,000 clones, nearly 95% of which show up once; about 5.1% is in the top ten. The germline V gene encodes CDR1 LNHDA and CDR2 SQIVND (reference sequence). V was pared by 5 bases and J by 0 bases, with 11 bases between. The CDR3 length is 15 residues. The chain joins TRBV19 to TRBJ2-1; TRBD1 is a possible D gene (6 bases). The clonotype comes from an adult in good health. The specimen comprised peripheral blood, sampled on day 0 of AZD1222 vaccination. CDR3 in amino acids: CASSPDRSSYNEQFF. The CDR3 DNA follows: TGTGCCAGTAGTCCAGACAGGAGCTCCTACAATGAGCAGTTCTTC.